This TCR beta chain emerged from a study of liver allograft versus peripheral blood T cells. Across the study: Transplanted-liver and recipient peripheral blood T cell receptor repertoires were compared. Findings of the study overall: Repertoires of T cell receptors in liver allografts reportedly differed from peripheral blood repertoires.

This clonotype counts as medium-sized (0.01 to 0.1%). No antigen is known for it. Germline values: CDR1 PRHDT, CDR2 FYEKMQ (reference sequence). The CDR3 is 13 residues long. V lost 3 bases and J 0 bases, leaving 6 bases between the germline ends. In TCRdb, the reads were re-called with MiXCR into one record per CDR3 protein. This sample has about 1,900 distinct CDR3 sequences, with 15% to 20% found just once. V gene TRBV13 combines with J gene TRBJ2-7; D is perhaps TRBD1 or TRBD2 (5 bases each). This TCR came from a human patient who had a liver transplant. The graft donor may have given rise to some T cells. The CDR3 here is CASSFGTSYEQYF. The CDR3 coding sequence is TGTGCCAGCAGCTTCGGGACCTCCTACGAGCAGTACTTC. Full variable domain (missing parts from reference TRBV13 and TRBJ2-7): AAGVIQSPRHLIKEKRETATLKCYPIPRHDTVYWYQQGPGQDPQFLISFYEKMQSDKGSIPDRFSAQQFSDYHSELNMSSLELGDSALYFCASSFGTSYEQYFGPGTRLTVT.